Listed here are 20 T cell receptor beta chains from one sample, sequenced in a study of blood T cell repertoires in COVID-19. Here immunoSEQ multiplex PCR was the method, and the copy in TCRdb shows in-frame clones only, minus some. The sample contains 40,000 to 50,000 clones, approximately 91% of which appear only once. Sequencing was performed on peripheral blood. Receptor source: a man aged 50-59 years with active COVID-19.

The chain uses TRBV19 and TRBJ2-1; D is perhaps TRBD2 (6 bases). This CDR3 region has 14 residues. The V end was cut by 4 bases, the J end by 7 bases, with 14 bases between. Per germline, CDR1 LNHDA and CDR2 SQIVND (reference sequence). In DNA, the CDR3 is TGTGCCAGTAGTAGACGACTAGTTCGAAATGAGCAGTTCTTC. This encodes CASSRRLVRNEQFF.

This clone was recorded a few times. This chain uses TRBV19 with TRBJ1-2; D is undetermined. The CDR3 has 15 residues. Trimming removed 5 bases at V and 2 bases at J, with 15 bases between. Germline V gives CDR1 LNHDA, CDR2 SQIVND (reference sequence). CDR3 nucleotide sequence: TGTGCCAGTAGTCCCACACCAACCAGAAACTATGGCTACACCTTC. Amino acid sequence: CASSPTPTRNYGYTF.

The chain carries TRBV5-5 and TRBJ2-2; 7 bases are shared with TRBD2. V trimming: 0 bases; J trimming: 6 bases; junction bases outside the gene matches: 5. Per the germline V gene, CDR1 is SGHKS and CDR2 is YYEKEE (reference sequence). The CDR3 has 15 residues. The CDR3 region is CASSLASGGAGELFF. DNA of the CDR3: TGTGCCAGCAGCTTGGCCTCGGGAGGTGCCGGGGAGCTGTTTTTT.

In DNA form, the CDR3 reads TGTGCCAGTGGCTGGACTAGCGCCACCGGGGAGCTGTTTTTT. Its protein product is CASGWTSATGELFF. The chain employs TRBV19 and TRBJ2-2, with 9 nucleotides matching TRBD2. V lost 8 bases to trimming and J lost 4 bases; unmatched junction nucleotides: 5. CDR3 size: 14 residues. The V gene's germline CDR1 is LNHDA and CDR2 SQIVND (reference sequence).

V usage is TRBV27 and J usage is TRBJ2-7; D might be TRBD2 (6 bases). Trimming left V 1 base short and J 2 bases short, with 24 bases between. This CDR3 comprises 19 residues. The germline CDR1 and CDR2 sequences are MNHEY and SMNVEV (reference sequence). CDR3 DNA sequence: TGTGCCAGCAGTTTATTCTTGGCAGGAGGGCAGCCCCGGGCCTACGAGCAGTACTTC. Encoded protein: CASSLFLAGGQPRAYEQYF.

The rearrangement uses TRBV10-3 and TRBJ2-1; 10 positions match TRBD2. Looked up from germline, CDR1 is ENHRY and CDR2 is SYGVKD. Trimming took 7 bases from V and 5 from J; bases not matched to a gene: 5. The CDR3 loop spans 14 amino acids. CDR3 nucleotide sequence: TGTGCCATCAAAAGAGCGGGAGGGAACAATGAGCAGTTCTTC. Amino acids: CAIKRAGGNNEQFF.

The V gene is TRBV5-6, the J gene TRBJ2-7; 7 nucleotides line up with TRBD2. The germline V gene has CDR1 SGHDT and CDR2 YYEEEE. Trimming took 0 bases from V and 6 from J; bases not matched to a gene: 0. The length of the CDR3 is 12 residues. CDR3 amino acids: CASSLGGSEQYF. As DNA, the CDR3 is TGTGCCAGCAGCTTGGGCGGGAGCGAGCAGTACTTC.

The chain couples TRBV24-1 to TRBJ2-1; TRBD2 agrees at 13 bases. The CDR3 sequence is 15 residues long. V shed 4 bases, J shed 9 bases, and the junction held 5 bases outside the gene matches. From germline, CDR1 is KGHDR and CDR2 SFDVKD. For the CDR3, the DNA is TGTGCCACCAGTGACACACTAGCGGGAGGGATTGAGCAGTTCTTC. Residues: CATSDTLAGGIEQFF.

The chain couples TRBV5-1 to TRBJ2-1; perhaps TRBD2 as D (7 bases). The germline V gene has CDR1 SGHRS and CDR2 YFSETQ. The V end was cut by 4 bases, the J end by 0 bases, with 17 bases between. The CDR3 is made up of 17 amino acids. DNA of the CDR3: TGCGCCAGCAGCCGGTCCGGGGGGCTAAACTCCTACAATGAGCAGTTCTTC. It encodes CASSRSGGLNSYNEQFF.

This rearrangement joins TRBV13 to TRBJ1-3; TRBD1 matches at 10 bases. Germline V lookup: CDR1 PRHDT, CDR2 FYEKMQ (reference sequence). CDR3 length: 14 amino acids. The V and J ends lost 0 bases and 7 bases, in that order; junction bases with no gene match: 0. DNA for the CDR3: TGTGCCAGCAGCTTAGGGGACAGGGGGAACACCATATATTTT. The encoded protein is CASSLGDRGNTIYF.

The rearrangement joins TRBV5-1 to TRBJ2-5, with D uncertain. The germline CDR1 and CDR2 sequences are SGHRS and YFSETQ. The CDR3 is 13 amino acids. V was shortened by 4 bases and J by 5 bases, with 12 bases between the two germline ends. CDR3 DNA: TGCGCCAGCAGCCCCCAGGTCACGGAGACCCAGTACTTC. Protein: CASSPQVTETQYF.

The V and J genes are TRBV18 and TRBJ1-5, with TRBD1 as a possible D gene (5 bases). Germline CDR1 and CDR2: KGHSH and LQKENI. The V end lost 0 bases, the J end lost 3 bases, and 12 bases lay between the germline ends. This CDR3 spans 16 amino acids. Written as DNA, the CDR3 is TGTGCCAGCTCACCACCCCCCGGGGGAGACAATCAGCCCCAGCATTTT. The encoded protein is CASSPPPGGDNQPQHF.

This chain uses TRBV27 with TRBJ2-7; 11 nucleotides agree with TRBD2. The CDR3 has 15 amino acids. The germline CDR1 and CDR2 sequences are MNHEY and SMNVEV (reference sequence). The ends lost 6 bases at V and 3 bases at J; junction bases unmatched: 7. Written as DNA, the CDR3 is TGTGCCAGCAGGCTTCGAGGGACTAGCGGCTACGAGCAGTACTTC. Translated, it gives CASRLRGTSGYEQYF.

This CDR3 is CASSLEANTEAFF. Written as DNA, the CDR3 is TGCGCCAGCAGCTTGGAAGCGAACACTGAAGCTTTCTTT. The chain uses TRBV5-1 and TRBJ1-1; D not resolved. Germline V CDR1 and CDR2: SGHRS, YFSETQ. Trimming took 0 bases from V and 1 from J, leaving 4 bases between them. This CDR3 spans 13 amino acids.

By sample fraction, this clone is large. The CDR3 loop reads CATGPSGTYEQYF. CDR3 coding DNA: TGTGCCACGGGTCCTAGCGGGACCTACGAGCAGTACTTC. The chain joins TRBV28 to TRBJ2-7, with 9 bases identical to TRBD2. V shed 10 bases, J shed 2 bases, and the junction held 6 bases outside the gene matches. The CDR3 totals 13 residues. Germline loops: CDR1 MDHEN, CDR2 SYDVKM.

This clone was seen a handful of times. This chain joins TRBV6-2 or TRBV6-3 and TRBJ1-5, with no clear D. Germline CDR1 reads MNHEY; CDR2 reads SVGEGT. With 4 bases removed from V and 15 bases from J, the gap between germline ends came to 13 bases. The CDR3 loop spans 11 amino acids. CDR3 nucleotides: TGTGCCAGCAGTTCGGTTCGTGTATGGCATTTT. It is translated as CASSSVRVWHF.

The chain couples TRBV28 to TRBJ1-5, with TRBD1 identical over 7 bases. The germline gives CDR1 MDHEN, CDR2 SYDVKM. Losses at the gene ends were 3 bases for V and 3 bases for J; bases not matched to a gene: 5. CDR3 length: 15 residues. The CDR3 sequence is CASSLTGTHNQPQHF. The CDR3 coding sequence is TGTGCCAGCAGTTTGACAGGGACCCACAATCAGCCCCAGCATTTT.

The chain couples TRBV3-1 (or the pseudogene TRBV3-2) to TRBJ2-3, with TRBD2 as a possible D gene (6 bases). Germline values: CDR1 LGHDT, CDR2 YNNKEL (reference sequence). There are 14 residues in the CDR3. V dropped 8 bases and J dropped 6 bases, with 18 bases sitting between them. CDR3 amino acids: CASRKGRDGDTQYF. CDR3 nucleotides: TGTGCCAGCCGTAAGGGGCGGGATGGTGATACGCAGTATTTT.

J is TRBJ2-6 and V is TRBV28, with D uncertain. V lost 6 bases to trimming and J lost 0 bases, with 3 bases between them. The CDR3 sequence is 13 residues long. Germline assignment: CDR1 MDHEN and CDR2 SYDVKM. The CDR3 here is CASRASGANVLTF. The DNA for the CDR3 is TGTGCCAGCAGGGCCTCTGGGGCCAACGTCCTGACTTTC.

V gene TRBV28 combines with J gene TRBJ2-7, with 13 positions matching TRBD2. The germline gives CDR1 MDHEN, CDR2 SYDVKM. V was pared by 4 bases and J by 9 bases, with 12 bases of the junction left unmatched. There are 16 residues in the CDR3. The CDR3 is CASSSSTGLAGSPQYF. The CDR3, as DNA: TGTGCCAGCAGTTCCTCTACGGGACTAGCGGGATCGCCGCAGTACTTC.